This entry lists 19 T cell receptor beta chains sequenced from one sample in a study of CD8 T cells in ankylosing spondylitis. TCRdb reprocessed the 5' RACE reads via MiXCR and lists one record per CDR3 protein. The table has about 140,000 distinct CDR3 sequences, approximately 9.2% seen once. Sequencing used synovial fluid, either unsorted or a sorted T cell fraction (not recorded which). The receptors come from a male donor with ankylosing spondylitis.

The rearrangement joins TRBV4-3 to TRBJ2-4; 12 bases map to TRBD2. V shed 2 bases and J 2 bases; nucleotides not matched to a gene: 4. The CDR3 is 17 residues long. Germline CDR1 is LGHNA and CDR2 is YSLEER. The CDR3 DNA reads as TGCGCCAGCAGCCAACTAGCGGGGGGGACATCCAAAAACATTCAGTACTTC. Protein sequence: CASSQLAGGTSKNIQYF.

This rearrangement joins TRBV28 to TRBJ1-2; D unclear. Between the trimmed V and J ends, which lost 5 bases and 0 bases, there was a span of 10 bases. The CDR3 spans 14 residues. Germline V gene data show CDR1 as MDHEN and CDR2 as SYDVKM. CDR3 protein: CASSPLGPNYGYTF. The CDR3 region has the DNA TGTGCCAGCAGTCCTCTCGGACCTAACTATGGCTACACCTTC.

There are many counts of this clonotype. V is TRBV5-6 and J is TRBJ2-5; 7 bases match TRBD1. In germline, CDR1 is SGHDT, CDR2 YYEEEE. The CDR3 length is 15 residues. V trimming: 0 bases; J trimming: 1 base; junction bases outside the gene matches: 3. CDR3 region: CASSLDRGLQETQYF. The CDR3 nucleotides read TGTGCCAGCAGCTTGGACAGGGGCCTCCAAGAGACCCAGTACTTC. The variable domain in full, with the rest retrieved from reference TRBV5-6 and TRBJ2-5, is DAGVTQSPTHLIKTRGQQVTLRCSPKSGHDTVSWYQQALGQGPQFIFQYYEEEERQRGNFPDRFSGHQFPNYSSELNVNALLLGDSALYLCASSLDRGLQETQYFGPGTRLLVL.

This clonotype was seen repeatedly, ten times or more. The gene calls are TRBV28 and TRBJ2-7, with unresolved D. This CDR3 is 12 amino acids long. The V end was cut by 6 bases, the J end by 5 bases, with 11 bases between. The V gene's germline CDR1 is MDHEN and CDR2 SYDVKM. The chain's CDR3 is CASSYARHEQYF. CDR3 sequence (DNA): TGTGCCAGCAGCTACGCTAGACACGAGCAGTACTTC.

This clonotype was detected many times. The chain uses TRBV7-2 and TRBJ2-7; D gene unclear. CDR1 and CDR2 from the germline V gene are SGHTA and FQGNSA. V lost 5 bases and J lost 10, with 15 bases in between. The CDR3 length is 12 residues. The CDR3 nucleotides are TGTGCCAGCAGCCTCAGGAGCTCCGAACAGTACTTC. Protein product: CASSLRSSEQYF.

V usage is TRBV6-1 and J usage is TRBJ2-5; 8 bases fit TRBD2. CDR3 length: 14 amino acids. The germline CDR1 and CDR2 sequences are MNHNS and SASEGT. V gave up 8 bases and J gave up 4 bases; unmatched junction bases: 9. The CDR3 reads CASRGGRTPETQYF. The CDR3 region has the DNA TGTGCCAGCCGGGGGGGCAGGACCCCAGAGACCCAGTACTTC.

The chain uses TRBV28 and TRBJ1-6, with D possibly TRBD1 on 5 matching bases. V was shortened by 6 bases and J by 6 bases, with 12 bases between the two germline ends. The CDR3 is made up of 14 amino acids. Germline values: CDR1 MDHEN, CDR2 SYDVKM. CDR3 in amino acids: CASRVGTLNSPLHF. CDR3 coding DNA: TGTGCCAGCAGGGTCGGGACCCTTAATTCACCCCTCCACTTT.

V is TRBV6-2 or TRBV6-3 and J is TRBJ1-1, with D possibly being TRBD1 (6 bases). Germline values: CDR1 MNHEY, CDR2 SVGEGT. The CDR3 consists of 16 residues. Trimming removed 2 bases from V and 0 bases from J, with 13 bases in between. The CDR3 coding sequence is TGTGCCAGCAGTTACACACCGGGACATATGAACACTGAAGCTTTCTTT. Translated, it gives CASSYTPGHMNTEAFF.

This clonotype was seen many times. The DNA for the CDR3 is TGTGCCAGCAGTGAAGGTCCGCGTGATGAGCAGTTCTTC. Translated, it gives CASSEGPRDEQFF. The gene calls are TRBV2 and TRBJ2-1; D is undetermined. CDR3 length equals 13 residues. Trimming stripped 1 base from V and 8 bases from J, with 9 bases between. Germline lookup yields CDR1 SNHLY and CDR2 FYNNEI.

This clonotype was detected a few times. The V and J genes are TRBV7-9 and TRBJ2-2, with D possibly TRBD2 on 6 matching bases. The germline CDR1 and CDR2 sequences are SEHNR and FQNEAQ (reference sequence). This CDR3 comprises 14 residues. Trimming pared 11 bases from V and 4 bases from J, leaving 17 bases between. The CDR3 protein is CASRGWSGTGELFF. In DNA form, the CDR3 reads TGTGCCTCGCGGGGCTGGAGCGGCACCGGGGAGCTGTTTTTT.

V usage is TRBV5-4 and J usage is TRBJ2-3; 12 bases are a match to TRBD2. This CDR3 spans 16 amino acids. Trimming removed 3 bases from V and 5 bases from J; junction bases left unmatched: 7. Germline assignment: CDR1 SGHNT and CDR2 YYREEE (reference sequence). The CDR3 DNA reads as TGTGCCAGCAGCTCCCCGACTAGCGGGGGTTTAGATACGCAGTATTTT. Amino acid sequence: CASSSPTSGGLDTQYF.

The chain combines TRBV5-1 with TRBJ1-2, with 7 bases matching TRBD1. The CDR3 is made up of 14 amino acids. The V and J ends lost 3 bases and 5 bases, in that order; junction bases with no gene match: 7. In germline, CDR1 is SGHRS, CDR2 YFSETQ. The CDR3 sequence is CASSWGTDGYGYTF. The CDR3 DNA reads as TGCGCCAGCAGCTGGGGGACAGACGGGTATGGCTACACCTTC.

This clonotype turned up a few times. The chain uses TRBV5-1 and TRBJ2-7; tentatively, D is TRBD2 (5 bases). Per the germline V gene, CDR1 is SGHRS and CDR2 is YFSETQ. V was trimmed by 4 bases and J by 0 bases, leaving 11 bases between them. This CDR3 region has 14 residues. The CDR3 loop reads CASSRTGSSYEQYF. The CDR3 bases are TGCGCCAGCAGCAGGACGGGAAGCTCCTACGAGCAGTACTTC.

This clonotype has at least ten counts. This chain links TRBV4-2 with TRBJ1-2, with TRBD1 as a possible D gene (5 bases). The CDR3 is made up of 14 amino acids. Between the trimmed V and J ends, which lost 8 bases and 5 bases, there was a span of 18 bases. Looked up from germline, CDR1 is LGHNA and CDR2 is YNFKEQ. The CDR3 region has the DNA TGTGCCAGCTCCCACCGGGACGGAATTTATGGCTACACCTTC. Encoded protein: CASSHRDGIYGYTF.

The table lists this clonotype with many counts. The V call is TRBV7-2, the J call TRBJ2-5; D is perhaps TRBD2 (5 bases). This CDR3 is 14 amino acids long. V was cut by 2 bases and J by 5 bases, with 12 bases left in between. The germline gives CDR1 SGHTA, CDR2 FQGNSA. The CDR3 protein is CASSLRGIGETQYF. Here the CDR3 DNA reads TGTGCCAGCAGCTTACGGGGTATCGGGGAGACCCAGTACTTC.

This clonotype was observed many times. The V and J genes are TRBV7-3 and TRBJ2-2; D not resolved. Trimming shortened V by 1 base and J by 5 bases, and 5 bases separated the two germline ends. This CDR3 comprises 13 residues. Germline V lookup: CDR1 SGHTA, CDR2 FQGTGA. The CDR3: CASSLRPTGELFF. In nucleotides, the CDR3 is TGTGCCAGCAGCTTAAGGCCAACCGGGGAGCTGTTTTTT.

Many counts were recorded for this clonotype. The chain uses TRBV7-9 and TRBJ1-2; D remains ambiguous. Trimming cost V 5 bases and J 7 bases, with 11 bases left between them. This CDR3 has 12 amino acids. Germline lookup yields CDR1 SEHNR and CDR2 FQNEAQ (reference sequence). CDR3 amino acids: CASSPPESGYTF. In DNA form, the CDR3 reads TGTGCCAGCAGCCCCCCCGAGAGTGGCTACACCTTC. Looking up the rest from reference TRBV7-9 and TRBJ1-2 gives the full variable domain: DTGVSQNPRHKITKRGQNVTFRCDPISEHNRLYWYRQTLGQGPEFLTYFQNEAQLEKSRLLSDRFSAERPKGSFSTLEIQRTEQGDSAMYLCASSPPESGYTFGSGTRLTVV.

This clonotype came up a few times. This chain links TRBV28 with TRBJ2-3; D uncertain. V gave up 2 bases and J gave up 3 bases, with 3 bases separating them. The CDR3 is 12 residues long. The V gene's germline CDR1 is MDHEN and CDR2 SYDVKM. CDR3 loop: CASSLGTDTQYF. CDR3 coding DNA: TGTGCCAGCAGTTTAGGAACAGATACGCAGTATTTT.

At least ten counts were recorded for this clonotype. The chain combines TRBV6-5 with TRBJ2-7; the D is unclear. Per the germline V gene, CDR1 is MNHEY and CDR2 is SVGAGI. The CDR3 has 14 residues. Trimming removed 2 bases from V and 0 bases from J, with 8 bases in between. The CDR3 sequence: CASSYSPNSYEQYF. CDR3 bases: TGTGCCAGCAGTTACAGTCCGAACTCCTACGAGCAGTACTTC.